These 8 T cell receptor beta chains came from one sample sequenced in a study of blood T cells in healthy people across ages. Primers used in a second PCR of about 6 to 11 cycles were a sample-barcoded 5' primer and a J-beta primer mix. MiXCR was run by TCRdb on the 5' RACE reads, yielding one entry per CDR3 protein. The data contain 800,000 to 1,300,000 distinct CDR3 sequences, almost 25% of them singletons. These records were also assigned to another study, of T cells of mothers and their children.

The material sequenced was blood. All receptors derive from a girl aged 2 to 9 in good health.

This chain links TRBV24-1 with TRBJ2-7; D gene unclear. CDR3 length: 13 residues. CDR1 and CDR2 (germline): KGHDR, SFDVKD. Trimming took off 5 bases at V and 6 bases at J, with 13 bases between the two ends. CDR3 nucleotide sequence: TGTGCCACCAGTGGAGACGGTCTAGGCGAGCAGTACTTC. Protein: CATSGDGLGEQYF.

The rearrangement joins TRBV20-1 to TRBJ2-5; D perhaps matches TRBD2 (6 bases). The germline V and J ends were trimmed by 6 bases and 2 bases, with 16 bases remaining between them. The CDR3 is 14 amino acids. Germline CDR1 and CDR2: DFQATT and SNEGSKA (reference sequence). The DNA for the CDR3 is TGCAGTGCCTATCTTCTAGCGTTTCAAGAGACCCAGTACTTC. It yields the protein CSAYLLAFQETQYF.

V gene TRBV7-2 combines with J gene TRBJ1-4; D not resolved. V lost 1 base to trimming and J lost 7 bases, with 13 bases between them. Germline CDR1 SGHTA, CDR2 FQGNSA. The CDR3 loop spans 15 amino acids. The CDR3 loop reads CASSLDPGLGEKLFF. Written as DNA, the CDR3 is TGTGCCAGCAGCTTAGATCCGGGTTTGGGTGAAAAACTGTTTTTT.

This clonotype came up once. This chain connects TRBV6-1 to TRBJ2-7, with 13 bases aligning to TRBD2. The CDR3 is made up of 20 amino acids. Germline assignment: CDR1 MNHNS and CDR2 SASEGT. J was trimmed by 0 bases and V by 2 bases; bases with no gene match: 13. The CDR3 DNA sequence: TGTGCCAGCAGTGAATTCTCCGGGACTAGCGGGGCCCCGAGCTCCTACGAGCAGTACTTC. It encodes CASSEFSGTSGAPSSYEQYF.

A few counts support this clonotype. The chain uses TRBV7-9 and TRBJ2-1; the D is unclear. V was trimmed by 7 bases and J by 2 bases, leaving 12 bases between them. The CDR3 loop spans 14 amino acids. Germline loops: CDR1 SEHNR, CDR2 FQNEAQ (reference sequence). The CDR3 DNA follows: TGTGCCAGCACGCAAGGGCTGACCTACAATGAGCAGTTCTTC. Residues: CASTQGLTYNEQFF.

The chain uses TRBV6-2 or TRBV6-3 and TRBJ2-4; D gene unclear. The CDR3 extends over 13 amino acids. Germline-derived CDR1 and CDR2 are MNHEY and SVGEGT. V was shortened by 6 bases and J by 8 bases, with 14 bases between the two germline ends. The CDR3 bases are TGTGCCAGCAGGGGCACCAGCGATGACATTCAGTACTTC. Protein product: CASRGTSDDIQYF.

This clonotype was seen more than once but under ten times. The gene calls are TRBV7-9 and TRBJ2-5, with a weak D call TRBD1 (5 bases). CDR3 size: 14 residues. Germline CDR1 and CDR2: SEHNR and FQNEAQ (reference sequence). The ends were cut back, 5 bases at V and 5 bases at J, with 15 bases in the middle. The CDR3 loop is CASSDSLRRETQYF. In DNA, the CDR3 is TGTGCCAGCAGCGACAGTCTCCGACGGGAGACCCAGTACTTC.

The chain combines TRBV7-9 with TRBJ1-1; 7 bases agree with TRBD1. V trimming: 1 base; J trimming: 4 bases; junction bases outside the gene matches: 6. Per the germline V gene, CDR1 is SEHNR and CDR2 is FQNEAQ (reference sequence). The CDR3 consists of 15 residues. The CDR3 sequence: CASSLGDSWATEAFF. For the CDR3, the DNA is TGTGCCAGCAGCTTAGGGGACAGCTGGGCCACTGAAGCTTTCTTT.